This T cell receptor beta chain was retrieved from a study of T cell responses to AZD1222 COVID-19 vaccine. A remark on this clone: No antigen is known for it.

The CDR3 extends over 15 amino acids. Trimming stripped 4 bases from V and 8 bases from J, with 18 bases between. The germline CDR1 and CDR2 sequences are MGHRA and YSYEKL. Assay: immunoSEQ multiplex PCR; the TCRdb copy retains only in-frame clones and omits some. This table has roughly 93,000 clones, more than 70% appearing once. Broader study findings: There were repertoire samples only from the period after the peak T cell response. White British ancestry dominated among donors, who included more females, and clonal diversity was possibly underestimated. Baseline testing showed seropositivity in only 6 or 7 AZD1222 recipients.

The chain employs TRBV4-1 and TRBJ2-1; D perhaps matches TRBD2 (7 bases). This receptor was obtained from an adult who received the AZD1222 COVID-19 vaccine. Sequenced material: peripheral blood, taken 28 days after the second AZD1222 dose. Here the CDR3 reads CASSPTRGGRHEQFF. DNA for the CDR3: TGCGCCAGCAGCCCTACTAGGGGGGGCCGGCATGAGCAGTTCTTC.